This TCR beta chain was documented in a study of cytomegalovirus exposure and HLA in healthy donors. Note on this clone: Antigen specificity is unknown.

Study observations and caveats: Later, an analysis showed that TCR beta chains associated with HLA were more clonally expanded than others that were equally common.

PCR employed 60 Vbeta and 13 Jbeta primers. TCRdb keeps only in-frame clones here, not all; method: immunoSEQ multiplex PCR. Of 120,000 or so clones in the sample, around 85% are singletons; the top ten hold 2.1%. The germline V gene encodes CDR1 LNHDA and CDR2 SQIVND (reference sequence). Trimming left V 0 bases short and J 1 base short, with 10 bases between. The CDR3 totals 16 residues. The clonotype was recovered from a man aged 25-45 years in good health and CMV-seronegative. V is TRBV19 and J is TRBJ1-5, with a tentative D call TRBD1 (6 bases). Sequencing used PBMCs. CDR3 DNA: TGTGCCAGTAGTATAGAGTGGCAGGGGAGCAATCAGCCCCAGCATTTT. Protein: CASSIEWQGSNQPQHF.